This T cell receptor beta chain is from a study of human T cells and chemical hapten exposure. Study-level information: Mostly female patients had alopecia areata, totalis or universalis.

Time point in this sample: patch test 1, 2 weeks after DPC sensitization. Treatment specified: therapeutic diphenylcyclopropenone sensitization with weekly scalp DPC. Extraction yielded total RNA from whole blood (unfractionated). This clonotype has just a few counts. Trimming removed 0 bases at V and 3 bases at J, with 4 bases between. Germline CDR1 and CDR2: SGDLS and YYNGEE. The CDR3 totals 13 residues. Each cDNA molecule in the library carried unique molecular identifiers. Per the original methods: The median was roughly 100,000 TCRs per sample, ranging roughly 23,224 to 750,000. TCRdb re-analysed the RACE reads in MiXCR, keeping a single row per CDR3 protein. The V and J calls reflect TCRdb's pipeline rather than the authors' work. The top ten hold about 4% of the sample, which has tens of thousands of distinct CDR3 sequences, about an eighth seen once.

This receptor was identified in a woman in her fifties or sixties with alopecia areata. Some clones in this sample may be carry-over from other donors' samples. This sample comprised whole blood, obtained in connection with sensitization to the hapten diphenylcyclopropenone (DPC). This chain connects TRBV9 to TRBJ1-5; D is ambiguous. DNA for the CDR3: TGTGCCAGCAGCGTAGTCCCCAATCAGCCCCAGCATTTT. It specifies CASSVVPNQPQHF. The full variable domain, its missing parts supplied by reference TRBV9 and TRBJ1-5, is DSGVTQTPKHLITATGQRVTLRCSPRSGDLSVYWYQQSLDQGLQFLIQYYNGEERAKGNILERFSAQQFPDLHSELNLSSLELGDSALYFCASSVVPNQPQHFGDGTRLSIL.